This record covers a single T cell receptor beta chain. Its antigen remains unidentified. Nominally healthy donors provided the samples, though records likely missed some immune exposures. PCR amplification relied on 60 Vbeta primers (plus 13 Jbeta primers). Sequencing was performed with immunoSEQ multiplex PCR; in TCRdb, only in-frame clones are kept and a portion is missing. The sample holds approximately 100,000 clones; around 77% are singletons and the top ten take 11%. This CDR3 comprises 17 residues. The germline V gene has CDR1 MDHEN and CDR2 SYDVKM. V lost 6 bases to trimming and J lost 0 bases, with 19 bases between them. This sample is drawn from a study of cytomegalovirus exposure and HLA in healthy donors. Study-level findings and limits: Previous analysis showed most TCR beta V segments were productive about 87% or about 30% of the time. Among TCR beta chains of equal frequency, HLA-associated ones were more clonally expanded in a later analysis. Through in vitro validation, three CMV-associated chains were shown to be specific for CMV antigens.

The receptor's source is a man aged 35-49 years in good health and CMV-seropositive. This sequence joins TRBV28 and TRBJ2-3, with D tentatively TRBD2 (6 bases). Sequences were obtained from PBMCs. This CDR3 reads CASSPLRRDLSTDTQYF. The CDR3 coding sequence is TGTGCCAGCAGCCCTCTTCGGAGGGACCTGAGCACAGATACGCAGTATTTT.